These T cell receptor beta chains were read from a single sample in a study of blood T cell repertoires in COVID-19. Some clones are missing from TCRdb's copy, which holds only in-frame ones; the method was immunoSEQ multiplex PCR. The repertoire holds about 120,000 clones, with just over 85% as singletons. The sample taken for sequencing was peripheral blood. These receptors came from a man aged 40-49 years with acute or convalescent COVID-19. Each CDR3 is given with its conserved first and last residue. A D gene is named only where the DNA matches it firmly. Size tells how often a clone was seen (once, few, many) or the class of an expanded clone, and some rows leave it out.

abundance	d_gene	j_gene	v_gene	CDR3aa	CDR3nt
NA	TRBD1	TRBJ1-2	TRBV11-1	CASSRRLGTGHGYTF	TGTGCCAGCAGCCGACGGCTAGGGACAGGGCATGGCTACACCTTC
NA	TRBD1	TRBJ1-1	TRBV7-2	CASSFWTGGKPEAFF	TGTGCCAGCAGCTTCTGGACAGGGGGAAAACCTGAAGCTTTCTTT
NA	NA	TRBJ1-2	TRBV30	CAWSAQGRGYGYTF	TGTGCCTGGAGTGCGCAGGGCAGGGGCTATGGCTACACCTTC
NA	NA	TRBJ1-1	TRBV4-1	CASSQEQTGVAEAFF	TGCGCCAGCAGCCAAGAACAAACGGGGGTGGCTGAAGCTTTCTTT
NA	NA	TRBJ1-2	TRBV29-1	CSVPSGYGYTF	TGCAGCGTCCCCAGTGGCTATGGCTACACCTTC
once	NA	TRBJ2-1	TRBV11-3	CASSSGERNEQFF	TGTGCCAGCAGCTCAGGGGAACGTAATGAGCAGTTCTTC
NA	NA	TRBJ2-7	TRBV20-1	CSAGDGGPYEQYF	TGCAGTGCTGGTGATGGGGGCCCCTACGAGCAGTACTTC
NA	TRBD1	TRBJ1-4	TRBV14	CASSQPGTGVEKLFF	TGTGCCAGCAGCCAACCCGGGACAGGTGTTGAAAAACTGTTTTTT
NA	TRBD2	TRBJ2-3	TRBV6-2/TRBV6-3	CASSYPGLDTDTQYF	TGTGCCAGCAGTTACCCAGGACTAGACACAGATACGCAGTATTTT
few	NA	TRBJ2-1	TRBV6-5	CATCRESSYNEQFF	TGTGCCACCTGCCGCGAGAGCTCCTACAATGAGCAGTTCTTC
NA	NA	TRBJ2-2	TRBV5-6	CASSLGLSTGELFF	TGTGCCAGCAGCTTGGGACTTAGCACCGGGGAGCTGTTTTTT
NA	TRBD1	TRBJ1-2	TRBV2	CASSGTGGEYGYTF	TGTGCCAGCAGCGGGACAGGGGGCGAGTATGGCTACACCTTC
NA	NA	TRBJ1-3	TRBV18	CASSPGLVGSGNTIYF	TGTGCCAGCTCACCGGGACTGGTAGGCTCTGGAAACACCATATATTTT
NA	TRBD2	TRBJ2-1	TRBV29-1	CSVVAGGFTEQFF	TGCAGCGTTGTGGCGGGAGGGTTCACTGAGCAGTTCTTC
NA	NA	TRBJ2-5	TRBV6-5	CASFRDKGQETQYF	TGTGCCAGCTTTCGGGACAAAGGGCAAGAGACCCAGTACTTC
NA	TRBD1	TRBJ1-6	TRBV27	CASSDRGPYNSPLHF	TGTGCCAGCAGCGACAGGGGTCCCTATAATTCACCCCTCCACTTT